This T cell receptor beta chain comes out of a study of T-cell memory formation after mild COVID-19 (dated by TCRdb to about 2021). Some background on the complete study: TCR sequence clusters from the two donors were found to be largely donor specific. Longitudinal TCRalpha and TCRbeta repertoire sequencing tracked T-cell clones expanding and contracting after mild COVID-19 in two donors. Two young, previously healthy adult volunteers, one female and one male, were included in the cohort.

The sequencing machine was an Illumina NovaSeq 6000. cDNA libraries for TCRalpha and TCRbeta were prepared by 5'RACE using constant-segment primers, with sample barcodes and unique molecular identifiers added. RNA was extracted from every sample with Trizol reagent. Libraries were amplified in two PCR steps, with a second sample barcode and Illumina TruSeq adapters added in the second step. Sequencing of the libraries was done on an Illumina NovaSeq, producing 2 x 150 bp paired-end reads. In the paper's pipeline: Demultiplexing of reads and collapsing into UMI-guided consensus sequences were performed with migec v1.2.7. Using mixcr v2.1.11, UMI consensuses were aligned to TRA and TRB V and J templates and then assembled into clonotypes. A clonotype was counted as expanded or contracted only if both edgeR and NoisET called the change significant, with noise models trained on biological replicates. edgeR calls used a false discovery rate-adjusted p below 0.01 and a log2 fold-change threshold of 1. As an exploratory analysis of dynamics, max-normalized trajectories of the 1000 most abundant clonotypes were examined by PCA with hierarchical clustering. The CD4 or CD8 phenotype of responding clones was assigned using the separately sequenced CD4+ and CD8+ repertoires. TCRdb reanalyzed the raw reads on its own, using fastp at Q25 for trimming and MiXCR for clone calling, and kept in-frame beta chains. CDR3 protein duplicates are merged, each entry listing the most common genes and DNA. TCRdb's processing, not the authors', yielded these V and J calls. For this sample the table gives more than 150,000 distinct CDR3 sequences, of which around a fifth were detected only once. The top ten constitute approximately 22% of the sample.

Findings and caveats that apply to the study as a whole: The study covered only a couple of mild cases, and larger cohorts including severe cases with pre-infection samples were considered necessary. Contracting CD4+ clones appeared mostly in the CM and EM memory subsets, whereas CD8+ clones were enriched in EMRA. The detection of some responding clones in pre-infection memory suggests that pre-existing cross-reactive memory T cells joined the SARS-CoV-2 response. Balanced CD4/CD8 phenotypes were observed for clones contracting from day 15 to 85, whereas a bias towards CD4+ was observed for a second wave of clones expanding from day 15 to 37. The second-wave clones that peaked on day 37 were not confirmed to be SARS-CoV-2 specific.

Taken from the germline V gene (reference sequence), the CDR1 and CDR2 loops are LNHNV and YYDKDF. Trimming accounts for 5 bases at V and 5 bases at J, while the number of junction bases matched to no gene is 10. The CDR3 goes from the cysteine to the phenylalanine over 15 residues. Left in the record is the CDR3 DNA by itself, 45 bases read in frame from the first base. PBMCs were isolated by Ficoll-Paque density gradient centrifugation. On this clonotype itself: Which antigen it targets is not known. Within one base of it there is no much larger clone, and no base qualities were kept.

The source of this sequence is an adult woman who had mild COVID-19 (a few samples of this study predate the infection). The sample titles of this study are shuffled in the database, so cell type and time point are left out; the donor was told from shared clones. Recombination linked TRBV15 to TRBJ2-7, and 9 junction bases match TRBD1. Sequencing was done on a sample of PBMCs or a T cell subset sorted from them (not recorded which). The nucleotide sequence is TGTGCCACCAGCGTTACCGGGACAGGGTTCAACGAGCAGTACTTC. It is translated as CATSVTGTGFNEQYF.